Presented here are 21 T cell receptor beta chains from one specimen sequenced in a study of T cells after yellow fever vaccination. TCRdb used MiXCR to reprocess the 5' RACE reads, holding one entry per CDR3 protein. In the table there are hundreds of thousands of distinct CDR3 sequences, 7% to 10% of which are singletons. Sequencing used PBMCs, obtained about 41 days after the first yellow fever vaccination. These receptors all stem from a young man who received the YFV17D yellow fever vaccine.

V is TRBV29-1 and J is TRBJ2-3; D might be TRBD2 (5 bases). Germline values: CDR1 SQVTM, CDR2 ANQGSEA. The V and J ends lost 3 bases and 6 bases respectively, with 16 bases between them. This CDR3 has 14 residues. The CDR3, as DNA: TGCAGCGTTGATCTCGGGCTCTCGGGGGATACGCAGTATTTT. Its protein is CSVDLGLSGDTQYF.

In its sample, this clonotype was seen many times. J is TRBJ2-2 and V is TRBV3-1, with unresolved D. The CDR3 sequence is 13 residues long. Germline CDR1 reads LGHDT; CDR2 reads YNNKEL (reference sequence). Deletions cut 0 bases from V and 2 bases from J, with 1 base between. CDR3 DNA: TGTGCCAGCAGCCAAGAAAACACCGGGGAGCTGTTTTTT. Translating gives CASSQENTGELFF.

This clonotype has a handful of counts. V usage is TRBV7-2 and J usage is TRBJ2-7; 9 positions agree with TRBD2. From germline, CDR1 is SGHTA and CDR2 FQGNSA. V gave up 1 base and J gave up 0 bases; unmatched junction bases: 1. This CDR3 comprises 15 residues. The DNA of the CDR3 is TGTGCCAGCAGCTTAGATAGCGGGGGCTCCTACGAGCAGTACTTC. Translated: CASSLDSGGSYEQYF.

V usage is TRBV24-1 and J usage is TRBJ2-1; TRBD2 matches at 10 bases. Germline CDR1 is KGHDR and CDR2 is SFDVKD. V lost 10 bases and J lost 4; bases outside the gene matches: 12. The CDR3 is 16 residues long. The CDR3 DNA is TGTGCCACTGGGGGGGATAGCGGGGGGCCTTACAATGAGCAGTTCTTC. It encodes CATGGDSGGPYNEQFF.

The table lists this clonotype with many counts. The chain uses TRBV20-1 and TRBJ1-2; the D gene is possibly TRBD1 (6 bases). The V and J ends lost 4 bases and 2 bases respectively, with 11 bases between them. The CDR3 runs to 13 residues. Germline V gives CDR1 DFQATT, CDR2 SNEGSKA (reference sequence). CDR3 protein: CSAKGGNNYGYTF. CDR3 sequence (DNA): TGCAGTGCTAAGGGGGGTAACAACTATGGCTACACCTTC.

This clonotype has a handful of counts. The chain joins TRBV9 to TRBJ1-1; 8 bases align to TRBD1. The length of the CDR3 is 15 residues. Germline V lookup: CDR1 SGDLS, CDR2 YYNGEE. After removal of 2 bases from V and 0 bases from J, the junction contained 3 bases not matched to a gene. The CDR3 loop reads CASSVTGGMNTEAFF. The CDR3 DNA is TGTGCCAGCAGCGTCACAGGGGGAATGAACACTGAAGCTTTCTTT.

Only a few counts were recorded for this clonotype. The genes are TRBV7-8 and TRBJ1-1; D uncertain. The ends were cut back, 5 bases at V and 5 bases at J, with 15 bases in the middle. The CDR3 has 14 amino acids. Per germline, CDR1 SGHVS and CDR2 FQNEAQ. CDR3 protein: CASSPRSLGTEAFF. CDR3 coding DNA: TGTGCCAGCAGCCCCCGCAGTCTAGGTACTGAAGCTTTCTTT. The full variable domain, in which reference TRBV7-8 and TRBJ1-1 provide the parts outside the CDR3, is GAGVSQSPRYKVAKRGQDVALRCDPISGHVSLFWYQQALGQGPEFLTYFQNEAQLDKSGLPSDRFFAERPEGSVSTLKIQRTQQEDSAVYLCASSPRSLGTEAFFGQGTRLTVV.

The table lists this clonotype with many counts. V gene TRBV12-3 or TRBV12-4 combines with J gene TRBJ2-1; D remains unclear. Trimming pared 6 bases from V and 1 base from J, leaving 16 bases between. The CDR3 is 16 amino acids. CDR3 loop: CASSFSRRLSYNEQFF. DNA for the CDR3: TGTGCCAGCAGCTTCTCGAGGCGGTTATCCTACAATGAGCAGTTCTTC.

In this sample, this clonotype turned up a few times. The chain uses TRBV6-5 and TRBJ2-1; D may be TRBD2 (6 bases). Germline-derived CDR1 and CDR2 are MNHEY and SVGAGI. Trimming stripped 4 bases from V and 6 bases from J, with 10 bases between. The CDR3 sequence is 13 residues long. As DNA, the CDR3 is TGTGCCAGCAGTTCCATGGGGGGCAATGAGCAGTTCTTC. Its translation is CASSSMGGNEQFF.

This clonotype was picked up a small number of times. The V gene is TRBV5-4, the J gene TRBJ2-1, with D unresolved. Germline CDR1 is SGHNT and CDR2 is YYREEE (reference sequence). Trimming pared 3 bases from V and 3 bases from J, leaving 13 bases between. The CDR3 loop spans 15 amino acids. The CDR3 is CASSSGSPLYNEQFF. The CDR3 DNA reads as TGTGCCAGCAGCTCCGGGTCCCCCCTCTACAATGAGCAGTTCTTC.

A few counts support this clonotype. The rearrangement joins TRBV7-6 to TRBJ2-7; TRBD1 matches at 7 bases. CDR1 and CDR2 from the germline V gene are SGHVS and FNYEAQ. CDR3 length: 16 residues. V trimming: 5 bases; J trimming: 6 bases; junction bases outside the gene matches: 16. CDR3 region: CASSQDSEQGLFEQYF. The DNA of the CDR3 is TGTGCCAGCAGCCAAGACAGCGAACAGGGGTTATTCGAGCAGTACTTC.

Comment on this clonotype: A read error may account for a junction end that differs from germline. DNA for the CDR3: TGTTCCACCAGCAGAGTGGGCAGCCGACTAGGGCAGCCCCAGCATTTT. Translation gives CSTSRVGSRLGQPQHF. The chain joins TRBV15 to TRBJ1-5, with D unclear. The CDR3 loop spans 16 amino acids. The V gene's germline CDR1 is LNHNV and CDR2 YYDKDF (reference sequence).

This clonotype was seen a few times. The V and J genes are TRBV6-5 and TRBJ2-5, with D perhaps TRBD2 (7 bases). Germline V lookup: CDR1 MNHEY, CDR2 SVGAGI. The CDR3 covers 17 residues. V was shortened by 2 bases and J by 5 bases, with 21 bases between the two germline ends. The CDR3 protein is CASSYRVGGLTFETQYF. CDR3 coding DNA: TGTGCCAGCAGTTACCGCGTGGGGGGGCTGACGTTTGAGACCCAGTACTTC.

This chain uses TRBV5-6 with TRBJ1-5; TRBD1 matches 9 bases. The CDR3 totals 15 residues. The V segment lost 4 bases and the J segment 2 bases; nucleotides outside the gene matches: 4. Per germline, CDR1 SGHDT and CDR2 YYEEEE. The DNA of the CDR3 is TGTGCCAGCAGCCCGACAGGGGGAGGCAATCAGCCCCAGCATTTT. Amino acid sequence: CASSPTGGGNQPQHF. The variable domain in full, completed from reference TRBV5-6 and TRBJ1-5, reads DAGVTQSPTHLIKTRGQQVTLRCSPKSGHDTVSWYQQALGQGPQFIFQYYEEEERQRGNFPDRFSGHQFPNYSSELNVNALLLGDSALYLCASSPTGGGNQPQHFGDGTRLSIL.

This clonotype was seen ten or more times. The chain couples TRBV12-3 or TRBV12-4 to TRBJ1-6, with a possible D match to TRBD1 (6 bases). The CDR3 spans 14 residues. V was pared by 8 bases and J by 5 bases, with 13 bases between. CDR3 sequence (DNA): TGTGCCAGCCGGCTGTACAGGGATAATTCACCCCTCCACTTT. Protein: CASRLYRDNSPLHF.

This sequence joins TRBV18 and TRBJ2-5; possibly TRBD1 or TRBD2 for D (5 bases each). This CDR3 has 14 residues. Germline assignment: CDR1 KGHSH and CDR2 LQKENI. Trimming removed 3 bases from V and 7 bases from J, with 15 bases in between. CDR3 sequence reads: CASSPRRDDGTQYF. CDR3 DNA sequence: TGTGCCAGCTCACCGCGACGGGACGATGGGACCCAGTACTTC.

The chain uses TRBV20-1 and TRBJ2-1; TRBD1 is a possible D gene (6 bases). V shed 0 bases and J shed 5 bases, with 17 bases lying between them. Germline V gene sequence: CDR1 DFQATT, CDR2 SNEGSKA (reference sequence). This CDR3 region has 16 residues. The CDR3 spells CSARDYAGQPNNEQFF. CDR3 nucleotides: TGCAGTGCTAGAGACTACGCCGGACAGCCAAACAATGAGCAGTTCTTC.

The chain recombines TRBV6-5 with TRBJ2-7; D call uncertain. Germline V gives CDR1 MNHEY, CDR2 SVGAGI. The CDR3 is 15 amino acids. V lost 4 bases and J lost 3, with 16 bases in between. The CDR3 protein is CASSLGPDPIYEQYF. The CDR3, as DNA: TGTGCCAGCAGTTTGGGCCCTGACCCTATCTACGAGCAGTACTTC.

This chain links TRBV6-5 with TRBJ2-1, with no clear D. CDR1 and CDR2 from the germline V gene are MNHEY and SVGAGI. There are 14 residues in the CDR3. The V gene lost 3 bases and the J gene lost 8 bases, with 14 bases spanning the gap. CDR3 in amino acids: CASSYVTTRHEQFF. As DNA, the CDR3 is TGTGCCAGCAGTTATGTGACAACGCGGCATGAGCAGTTCTTC.

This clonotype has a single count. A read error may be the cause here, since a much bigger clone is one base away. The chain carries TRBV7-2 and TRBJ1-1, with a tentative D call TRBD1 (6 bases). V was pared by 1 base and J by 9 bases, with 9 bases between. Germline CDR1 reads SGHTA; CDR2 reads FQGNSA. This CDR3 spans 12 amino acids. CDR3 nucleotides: TGTGCCAGCAGCTTAGGCAGGGGAAAAGCTTTCTTT. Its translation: CASSLGRGKAFF.

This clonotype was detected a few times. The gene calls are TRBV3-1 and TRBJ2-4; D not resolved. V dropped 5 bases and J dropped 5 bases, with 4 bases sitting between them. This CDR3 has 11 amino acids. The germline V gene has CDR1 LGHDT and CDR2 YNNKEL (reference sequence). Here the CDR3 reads CASSIENIQYF. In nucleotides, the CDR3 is TGTGCCAGCAGCATAGAAAACATTCAGTACTTC. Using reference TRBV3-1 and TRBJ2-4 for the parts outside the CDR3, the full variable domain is DTAVSQTPKYLVTQMGNDKSIKCEQNLGHDTMYWYKQDSKKFLKIMFSYNNKELIINETVPNRFSPKSPDKAHLNLHINSLELGDSAVYFCASSIENIQYFGAGTRLSVL.